These T cell receptor beta chains were read from a single sample in a study of blood T cells in healthy people across ages. TCRdb analysed the 5' RACE reads with MiXCR anew, one entry per CDR3 protein. The sample includes some 800,000 distinct CDR3 sequences, more than 20% seen only once; the top ten take roughly 3.5%. These data were also reused for a study on T cells of mothers and their children.

The sample was blood. These receptors were collected from a boy under 18 in good health. CDR3s include the opening cysteine and the closing phenylalanine or tryptophan. The D gene is left open where the match is weak. Not all rows give a size; the values are once, few, many and, for expanded clones, a class.

V gene	clone size	D gene	J gene	CDR3 DNA	CDR3 protein
TRBV4-1	NA	NA	TRBJ2-7	TGCGCCAGCAGCCAAGTTGAGAACCTTGGGGAGCAGTACTTC	CASSQVENLGEQYF
TRBV29-1	few	NA	TRBJ2-1	TGCAGCGTTGATTTGGGAGTAACCTACAATGAGCAGTTCTTC	CSVDLGVTYNEQFF
TRBV3-1	few	TRBD2	TRBJ2-5	TGTGCCAGCAGCCAAGATCACCTAGCGGGGGCCCAAGAGACCCAGTACTTC	CASSQDHLAGAQETQYF
TRBV2	few	NA	TRBJ1-1	TGTGCCATATCAGAGGCTGAAGCTTTCTTT	CAISEAEAFF
TRBV9	few	NA	TRBJ2-1	TGTGCCAGCAGCGTACTTTTACTCCCCGGGGATGAGCAGTTCTTC	CASSVLLLPGDEQFF
TRBV5-5	NA	NA	TRBJ1-4	TGTGCCAGCAGTAGCGGTTTACGTGGAGCGGGGGAAAAACTGTTTTTT	CASSSGLRGAGEKLFF
TRBV12-3/TRBV12-4	NA	NA	TRBJ2-7	TGTGCCAGCCGAACGGGGGACGGCACCTACGAGCAGTACTTC	CASRTGDGTYEQYF
TRBV7-2	NA	NA	TRBJ2-5	TGTGCCAGCAGCGTGGGGGTAGTCGCCCAAGAGACCCAGTACTTC	CASSVGVVAQETQYF
TRBV25-1	NA	NA	TRBJ2-7	TGTGCCAGCAGTGTCAACACAGGCTACGAGCAGTACTTC	CASSVNTGYEQYF
TRBV6-5	NA	TRBD1	TRBJ1-4	TGTGCCAGCAGTCGGGACAGGTCTACTAATGAAAAACTGTTTTTT	CASSRDRSTNEKLFF
TRBV4-1	NA	TRBD2	TRBJ2-5	TGCGCCAGCAGCCAGCCGACTAGCGGCGGAGAGACCCAGTACTTC	CASSQPTSGGETQYF
TRBV7-7	NA	TRBD2	TRBJ2-5	TGTGCTAGCAGCTTAGTGCCGGGGGGGGAAGAGACCCAGTACTTC	CASSLVPGGEETQYF
TRBV20-1	NA	NA	TRBJ2-3	TGCAGTGCTAGAGATCAGGGCGGTAGCACAGATACGCAGTATTTT	CSARDQGGSTDTQYF
TRBV4-1	NA	NA	TRBJ2-7	TGCGCCAGCAGCCAAACCTTGGGACTGCCTTACGAGCAGTACTTC	CASSQTLGLPYEQYF
TRBV28	NA	NA	TRBJ2-7	TGTGCCAGCACTTCTGGGGGCTACGAGCAGTACTTC	CASTSGGYEQYF
TRBV12-3/TRBV12-4	few	NA	TRBJ2-5	TGTGCCAGTTGGGACCAAGAGACCCAGTACTTC	CASWDQETQYF
TRBV5-1	NA	TRBD1	TRBJ1-1	TGCGCCAGCAGCTCGACAGGGGTTAGAGGAACTGAAGCTTTCTTT	CASSSTGVRGTEAFF
TRBV4-1	NA	TRBD1	TRBJ2-7	TGCGCCAGCAGCCCATTGACAGGGGTCGGCTACGAGCAGTACTTC	CASSPLTGVGYEQYF
TRBV29-1	few	NA	TRBJ2-5	TGCAGCGTTGTGGCTAGCCTATTACAAGAGACCCAGTACTTC	CSVVASLLQETQYF
TRBV4-3	few	NA	TRBJ1-4	TGCGCCAGCAGCCAAGTTTTCGCGGGGACGTCGGAAAAACTGTTTTTT	CASSQVFAGTSEKLFF
TRBV7-9	few	TRBD1	TRBJ2-6	TGTGCCAGCAGCTCATACCGGGACAGGGACTCTGGGGCCAACGTCCTGACTTTC	CASSSYRDRDSGANVLTF
TRBV7-2	NA	NA	TRBJ2-7	TGTGCCAGCAGCCCCCCCTTGGTATTCGAGCAGTACTTC	CASSPPLVFEQYF
TRBV5-5	NA	NA	TRBJ1-4	TGTGCCAGCAGCTTGGTTTTAACACCTTCAACTAATGAAAAACTGTTTTTT	CASSLVLTPSTNEKLFF
TRBV2	NA	TRBD2	TRBJ2-5	TGTGCCAGCAGGCGACTAGCGTATGAGACCCAGTACTTC	CASRRLAYETQYF
TRBV29-1	NA	NA	TRBJ2-5	TGCAGCGTCGGACACCGACTTTACCAAGAGACCCAGTACTTC	CSVGHRLYQETQYF
TRBV9	few	NA	TRBJ1-1	TGTGCCAGCAGCGTAGCAGGGCACACTGAAGCTTTCTTT	CASSVAGHTEAFF
TRBV28	NA	NA	TRBJ2-1	TGTGCCAGCACCCGTACCGTTGGCAATGAGCAGTTCTTC	CASTRTVGNEQFF
TRBV28	NA	NA	TRBJ1-1	TGTGCCAGCAGCCTCCGGGCCCCTCGATGGGCTTTCTTT	CASSLRAPRWAFF